The 28 T cell receptor beta chains listed next were all sequenced from one sample in a study of blood T cell repertoires in COVID-19. Assay used: immunoSEQ multiplex PCR; TCRdb lists only in-frame clones, some missing. The sample comprises 130,000 or so clones, 84% of which are singletons, and under 10% rests with the top ten. Sequenced material: peripheral blood. The source of these receptors is a man aged 25-45 years with COVID-19, enrolled during active disease.

This sequence joins TRBV4-1 and TRBJ2-7; 7 bases align to TRBD2. The germline gives CDR1 MGHRA, CDR2 YSYEKL. Trimming took 4 bases from V and 7 from J; bases not matched to a gene: 16. The CDR3 loop spans 16 amino acids. DNA of the CDR3: TGCGCCAGCAGCCCCCGGGGAGGGAACTTGAACGGAGAGCAGTACTTC. Residues: CASSPRGGNLNGEQYF.

The chain has TRBV27 and TRBJ1-3, with 9 bases aligning to TRBD1. Germline CDR1 and CDR2: MNHEY and SMNVEV (reference sequence). The CDR3 runs 15 residues. Trimming took 6 bases from V and 4 from J; bases not matched to a gene: 7. CDR3 coding DNA: TGTGCCAGCAGACCCGGGACAGGGTTAGGAAACACCATATATTTT. This translates into CASRPGTGLGNTIYF.

This chain joins TRBV19 and TRBJ2-7, with D uncertain. Germline CDR1 is LNHDA and CDR2 is SQIVND (reference sequence). V was pared by 3 bases and J by 2 bases, with 8 bases between. The CDR3 runs 13 residues. The CDR3 region is CASSISSAYEQYF. The CDR3, as DNA: TGTGCCAGTAGTATCTCCTCCGCCTACGAGCAGTACTTC.

The chain carries TRBV10-3 and TRBJ2-7; D gene unclear. There are 11 residues in the CDR3. Per germline, CDR1 ENHRY and CDR2 SYGVKD. V lost 4 bases, J lost 3 bases, and 4 bases lay in between. The CDR3 DNA is TGTGCCATCAGTGGAGACTACGAGCAGTACTTC. This codes for CAISGDYEQYF.

The rearrangement uses TRBV28 and TRBJ1-5; D may be TRBD1 (5 bases). Germline V gene data show CDR1 as MDHEN and CDR2 as SYDVKM. This CDR3 region has 14 residues. Deletions cut 2 bases from V and 7 bases from J, with 12 bases between. The CDR3 is CASSLIGGDQPQHF. DNA of the CDR3: TGTGCCAGCAGTTTAATCGGGGGAGACCAGCCCCAGCATTTT.

V gene TRBV11-3 combines with J gene TRBJ2-1, with D possibly TRBD1 on 5 matching bases. Germline CDR1 reads SGHNT; CDR2 reads YENEEA. Between the trimmed V and J ends, which lost 5 bases and 2 bases, there was a span of 7 bases. This CDR3 is built from 13 residues. CDR3 region: CASSRQPYNEQFF. DNA for the CDR3: TGTGCCAGCAGCCGACAGCCCTACAATGAGCAGTTCTTC.

The chain combines TRBV6-6 with TRBJ2-2, with a weak D call TRBD2 (7 bases). V was trimmed by 5 bases and J by 6 bases, leaving 19 bases between them. This CDR3 spans 16 amino acids. Germline CDR1 reads MNHNY; CDR2 reads SVGAGI (reference sequence). CDR3 protein: CASSPPANGGPGELFF. CDR3 DNA sequence: TGTGCCAGCAGTCCACCCGCCAACGGGGGGCCCGGGGAGCTGTTTTTT.

V and J are TRBV21-1 and TRBJ2-7; the table gives TRBD2 as D, unverified against the DNA. TRBV21-1 is described as a pseudogene. There are 14 residues in the CDR3. The CDR3 bases are TGTGCCAGCAGCAAAGACCGCTCTAAAGACGAGCAGTACTTC. It yields the protein CASSKDRSKDEQYF.

The CDR3 DNA reads TGTGCCAGCAGCCTCAGACTAGTGACGAAAGATACGCAGTATTTT. This gives the protein CASSLRLVTKDTQYF. The rearrangement links TRBV7-6 to TRBJ2-3; maybe TRBD2 (6 bases). The CDR3 loop spans 15 amino acids. V was trimmed by 5 bases and J by 5 bases, leaving 17 bases between them. Germline V gene data show CDR1 as SGHVS and CDR2 as FNYEAQ.

V usage is TRBV5-4 and J usage is TRBJ1-2; a possible D gene is TRBD1 (5 bases). Trimming took 4 bases from V and 2 from J, leaving 18 bases between them. The length of the CDR3 is 16 residues. In germline, CDR1 is SGHNT, CDR2 YYREEE (reference sequence). DNA of the CDR3: TGTGCCAGCAGCGTACCCGGGACCGGAGGGAACTATGGCTACACCTTC. It codes for CASSVPGTGGNYGYTF.

CDR3 nucleotide sequence: TGTGCCAGCTCACCTGACAGGATGGGGTATGGCTACACCTTC. Amino acids: CASSPDRMGYGYTF. This sequence joins TRBV18 and TRBJ1-2; D may be TRBD1 (6 bases). Per germline, CDR1 KGHSH and CDR2 LQKENI. There are 14 residues in the CDR3. Trimming shortened V by 3 bases and J by 5 bases, and 13 bases separated the two germline ends. The whole variable domain, filled in from reference TRBV18 and TRBJ1-2, reads NAGVMQNPRHLVRRRGQEARLRCSPMKGHSHVYWYRQLPEEGLKFMVYLQKENIIDESGMPKERFSAEFPKEGPSILRIQQVVRGDSAAYFCASSPDRMGYGYTFGSGTRLTVV.

This clone was counted between two and nine times. This chain connects TRBV19 to TRBJ2-7; 11 bases are a match to TRBD1. The CDR3 loop spans 16 amino acids. V trimming: 7 bases; J trimming: 5 bases; junction bases outside the gene matches: 13. Germline loops: CDR1 LNHDA, CDR2 SQIVND (reference sequence). The CDR3 loop is CASTPTGTGGVDEQYF. DNA of the CDR3: TGTGCCAGTACCCCGACCGGGACAGGGGGTGTCGACGAGCAGTACTTC.

The V and J genes are TRBV10-3 and TRBJ2-7; TRBD2 matches at 7 bases. This CDR3 has 12 amino acids. CDR1 and CDR2 (germline): ENHRY, SYGVKD. Trimming took 4 bases from V and 7 from J; bases not matched to a gene: 4. CDR3 residues: CAISGVGGEQYF. The CDR3 DNA is TGTGCCATCAGTGGGGTGGGAGGGGAGCAGTACTTC.

This chain connects TRBV5-8 to TRBJ2-6, with 12 bases that match TRBD1. V shed 2 bases and J 4 bases; nucleotides not matched to a gene: 4. The CDR3 is 17 residues long. The germline V gene encodes CDR1 SGHTS and CDR2 YDEGEE. The CDR3 is CASSFGTGGVGANVLTF. CDR3 nucleotides: TGTGCCAGCAGCTTCGGGACAGGGGGCGTGGGGGCCAACGTCCTGACTTTC.

CDR3 region: CASSFSSLAGRFSSYNEQFF. The CDR3 region has the DNA TGTGCCAGCAGCTTCAGTAGTCTAGCGGGGCGTTTTAGCTCCTACAATGAGCAGTTCTTC. The chain couples TRBV7-6 to TRBJ2-1, with 9 bases that match TRBD2. Per germline, CDR1 SGHVS and CDR2 FNYEAQ. This CDR3 comprises 20 residues. V lost 3 bases, J lost 0 bases, and 15 bases stayed unmatched.

The chain uses TRBV6-5 and TRBJ1-4; no reliable D call. In germline, CDR1 is MNHEY, CDR2 SVGAGI. CDR3 size: 15 residues. V was cut by 4 bases and J by 5 bases, with 14 bases left in between. The CDR3 loop is CASSSWTGGNEKLFF. In DNA form, the CDR3 reads TGTGCCAGCAGTTCCTGGACGGGCGGGAATGAAAAACTGTTTTTT.

This clone has only one observation. The rearrangement uses TRBV12-3 or TRBV12-4 and TRBJ2-1; no reliable D call. This CDR3 has 11 residues. Trimming shortened V by 3 bases and J by 9 bases, and 6 bases separated the two germline ends. The CDR3 sequence is CASSFLVEQFF. In DNA form, the CDR3 reads TGTGCCAGCAGTTTCCTCGTTGAGCAGTTCTTC.

This clone was counted a single time. The V call is TRBV28, the J call TRBJ2-7, with 13 bases fitting TRBD2. Germline V CDR1 and CDR2: MDHEN, SYDVKM. J was trimmed by 5 bases and V by 3 bases; bases with no gene match: 16. The length of the CDR3 is 19 residues. The CDR3 loop reads CASSLGAGWTSGSFHEQYF. In DNA, the CDR3 is TGTGCCAGCAGTTTGGGGGCCGGCTGGACTAGCGGGAGTTTCCACGAGCAGTACTTC.

DNA for the CDR3: TGTGCCAGCAGTTACGGAGGGTGGAATCAGCCCCAGCATTTT. As protein: CASSYGGWNQPQHF. The chain is built from TRBV6-2 or TRBV6-3 and TRBJ1-5, with unresolved D. This CDR3 spans 14 amino acids. The V and J ends lost 2 bases and 4 bases respectively, with 9 bases between them. Per germline, CDR1 MNHEY and CDR2 SVGEGT.

This chain uses TRBV30 with TRBJ2-7; TRBD1 matches at 8 bases. V lost 4 bases, J lost 5 bases, and 1 base stayed unmatched. The CDR3 has 11 amino acids. Germline V gives CDR1 GTSNPN, CDR2 SVGIG (reference sequence). DNA of the CDR3: TGTGCCTGGACAGGGGGCGACGAGCAGTACTTC. This codes for CAWTGGDEQYF.

V usage is TRBV29-1 and J usage is TRBJ1-5, with D possibly TRBD1 on 6 matching bases. The CDR3 totals 14 residues. V lost 8 bases, J lost 3 bases, and 17 bases lay in between. Looked up from germline, CDR1 is SQVTM and CDR2 is ANQGSEA. The CDR3 spells CSIGGGVTNQPQHF. As DNA, the CDR3 is TGCAGCATTGGCGGGGGCGTCACCAATCAGCCCCAGCATTTT.

V is TRBV23-1 and J is TRBJ1-5; D gene unclear. TRBV23-1 is designated an ORF whose function remains uncertain. The CDR3 covers 11 residues. Trimming removed 4 bases from V and 5 bases from J, with 3 bases in between. This chain's CDR3 is CASSPHQPQHF. DNA of the CDR3: TGCGCCAGCAGTCCTCATCAGCCCCAGCATTTT.

The genes are TRBV27 and TRBJ2-2; a possible D gene is TRBD2 (6 bases). The germline V gene encodes CDR1 MNHEY and CDR2 SMNVEV (reference sequence). The CDR3 has 14 amino acids. Trimming removed 3 bases at V and 4 bases at J, with 9 bases between. The CDR3 region has the DNA TGTGCCAGCAGTTTTCTCGGGGGCACCGGGGAGCTGTTTTTT. This gives the protein CASSFLGGTGELFF.

Written as DNA, the CDR3 is TGTGCCAGCAGGGCAGCCCGGGGGAATGAGCAGTTCTTC. Translation gives CASRAARGNEQFF. This rearrangement joins TRBV2 to TRBJ2-1; a weak D match, TRBD2 (6 bases). The V end lost 6 bases, the J end lost 7 bases, and 13 bases lay between the germline ends. CDR1 and CDR2 from the germline V gene are SNHLY and FYNNEI. The CDR3 runs to 13 residues.

The chain joins TRBV18 to TRBJ2-1; 11 nucleotides match TRBD2. This CDR3 has 16 amino acids. Germline V gene data show CDR1 as KGHSH and CDR2 as LQKENI. Losses at the gene ends were 3 bases for V and 8 bases for J; bases not matched to a gene: 9. The CDR3 DNA is TGTGCCAGCTCACCCAGAACTAGCGGGGGACGACATGAGCAGTTCTTC. Encoded protein: CASSPRTSGGRHEQFF. Based on the CDR3 plus reference TRBV18 and TRBJ2-1, the full variable domain is NAGVMQNPRHLVRRRGQEARLRCSPMKGHSHVYWYRQLPEEGLKFMVYLQKENIIDESGMPKERFSAEFPKEGPSILRIQQVVRGDSAAYFCASSPRTSGGRHEQFFGPGTRLTVL.

V and J are TRBV11-1 and TRBJ2-2, with a weak D call TRBD2 (7 bases). With 5 bases removed from V and 5 bases from J, the gap between germline ends came to 15 bases. The length of the CDR3 is 15 residues. Germline values: CDR1 SGHAT, CDR2 FQDESV (reference sequence). This chain's CDR3 is CASSLGGGETGELFF. The CDR3 DNA is TGTGCCAGCAGCCTAGGGGGAGGGGAGACCGGGGAGCTGTTTTTT.

CDR3 nucleotides: TGTGCCAGCAGTCCTCAACTAAACTATGGCTACACCTTC. Protein: CASSPQLNYGYTF. V usage is TRBV14 and J usage is TRBJ1-2, with unresolved D. The CDR3 extends over 13 amino acids. Per the germline V gene, CDR1 is SGHDN and CDR2 is FVKESK. Trimming took off 6 bases at V and 2 bases at J, with 10 bases between the two ends.

The chain employs TRBV5-1 and TRBJ1-3; D gene ambiguous. Germline CDR1 is SGHRS and CDR2 is YFSETQ. The CDR3 is 13 residues long. Trimming left V 4 bases short and J 0 bases short, with 5 bases between. CDR3 sequence reads: CASSPSSGNTIYF. In DNA form, the CDR3 reads TGCGCCAGCAGCCCCAGCTCTGGAAACACCATATATTTT.